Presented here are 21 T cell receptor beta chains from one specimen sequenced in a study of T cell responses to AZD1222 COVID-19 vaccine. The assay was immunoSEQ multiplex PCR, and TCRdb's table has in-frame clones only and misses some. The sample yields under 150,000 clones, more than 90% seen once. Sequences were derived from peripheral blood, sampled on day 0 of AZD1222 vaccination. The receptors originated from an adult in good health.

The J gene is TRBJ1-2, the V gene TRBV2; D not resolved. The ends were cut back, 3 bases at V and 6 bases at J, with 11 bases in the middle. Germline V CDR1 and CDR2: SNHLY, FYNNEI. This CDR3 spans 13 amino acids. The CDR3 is CASSDSIVNGYTF. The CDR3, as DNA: TGTGCCAGCAGTGACAGTATTGTTAATGGCTACACCTTC.

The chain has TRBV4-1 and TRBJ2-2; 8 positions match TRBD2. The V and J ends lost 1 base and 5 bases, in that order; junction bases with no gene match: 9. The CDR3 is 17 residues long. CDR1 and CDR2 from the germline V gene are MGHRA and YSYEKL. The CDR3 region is CASSQGGPAGGTGELFF. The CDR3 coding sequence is TGCGCCAGCAGCCAAGGGGGACCGGCGGGGGGAACCGGGGAGCTGTTTTTT.

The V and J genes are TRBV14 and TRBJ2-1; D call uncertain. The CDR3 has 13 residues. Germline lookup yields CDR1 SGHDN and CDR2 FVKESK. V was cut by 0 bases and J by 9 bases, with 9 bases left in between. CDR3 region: CASSQDVLGEQFF. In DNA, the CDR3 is TGTGCCAGCAGCCAAGACGTACTCGGTGAGCAGTTCTTC.

CDR3 sequence (DNA): TGCGCCAGCAGCCAGGACTTACCTCAAGTAAAACTGTTTTTT. Protein product: CASSQDLPQVKLFF. The chain recombines TRBV5-1 with TRBJ1-4; D is undetermined. Germline CDR1 and CDR2: SGHRS and YFSETQ. CDR3 size: 14 residues. V was trimmed by 4 bases and J by 10 bases, leaving 17 bases between them.

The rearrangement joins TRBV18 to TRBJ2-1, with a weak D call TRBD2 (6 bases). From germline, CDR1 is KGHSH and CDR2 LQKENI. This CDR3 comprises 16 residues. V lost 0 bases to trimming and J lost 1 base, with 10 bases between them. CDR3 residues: CASSPPVGRSYNEQFF. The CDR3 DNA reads TGTGCCAGCTCACCACCCGTGGGGAGGTCCTACAATGAGCAGTTCTTC. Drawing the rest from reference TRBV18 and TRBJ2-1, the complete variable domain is NAGVMQNPRHLVRRRGQEARLRCSPMKGHSHVYWYRQLPEEGLKFMVYLQKENIIDESGMPKERFSAEFPKEGPSILRIQQVVRGDSAAYFCASSPPVGRSYNEQFFGPGTRLTVL.

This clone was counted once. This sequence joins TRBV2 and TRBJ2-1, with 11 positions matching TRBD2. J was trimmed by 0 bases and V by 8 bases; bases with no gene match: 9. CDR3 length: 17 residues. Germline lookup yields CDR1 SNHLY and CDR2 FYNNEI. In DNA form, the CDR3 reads TGTGCCAGCCGGCTAGCGGGAGGCCGAAGCTCCTACAATGAGCAGTTCTTC. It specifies CASRLAGGRSSYNEQFF.

CDR3 protein: CASSQDHGGGDQPQHF. In DNA form, the CDR3 reads TGTGCCAGCAGCCAAGATCACGGGGGCGGAGATCAGCCCCAGCATTTT. This chain uses TRBV4-2 with TRBJ1-5, with D maybe TRBD1 (6 bases). The CDR3 spans 16 residues. CDR1 and CDR2 from the germline V gene are LGHNA and YNFKEQ. V lost 0 bases, J lost 5 bases, and 14 bases lay in between.

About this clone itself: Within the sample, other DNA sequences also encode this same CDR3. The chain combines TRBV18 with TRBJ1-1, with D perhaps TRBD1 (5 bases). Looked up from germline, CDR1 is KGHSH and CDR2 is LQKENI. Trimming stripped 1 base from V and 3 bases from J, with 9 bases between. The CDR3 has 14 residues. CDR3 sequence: CASSPLGGDTEAFF. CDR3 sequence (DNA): TGTGCCAGCTCACCACTCGGAGGGGACACTGAAGCTTTCTTT.

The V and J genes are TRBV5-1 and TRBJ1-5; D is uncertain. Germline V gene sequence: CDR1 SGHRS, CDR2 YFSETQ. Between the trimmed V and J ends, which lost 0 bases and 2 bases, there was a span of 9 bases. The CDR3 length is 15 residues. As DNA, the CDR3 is TGCGCCAGCAGCTTGGGGACGTCCGGCAATCAGCCCCAGCATTTT. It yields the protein CASSLGTSGNQPQHF.

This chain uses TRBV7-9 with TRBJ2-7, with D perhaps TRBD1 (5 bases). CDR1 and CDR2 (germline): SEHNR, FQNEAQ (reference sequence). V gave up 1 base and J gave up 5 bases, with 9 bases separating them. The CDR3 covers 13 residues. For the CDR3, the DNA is TGTGCCAGCAGCTTAGACAAAGGGGACGAGCAGTACTTC. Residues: CASSLDKGDEQYF.

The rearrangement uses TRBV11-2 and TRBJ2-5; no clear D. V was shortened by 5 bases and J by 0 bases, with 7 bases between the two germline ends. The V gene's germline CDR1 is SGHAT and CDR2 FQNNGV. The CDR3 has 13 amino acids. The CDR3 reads CASSKRYQETQYF. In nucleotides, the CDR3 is TGTGCCAGCAGCAAACGGTACCAAGAGACCCAGTACTTC. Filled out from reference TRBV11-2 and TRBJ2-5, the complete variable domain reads EAGVAQSPRYKIIEKRQSVAFWCNPISGHATLYWYQQILGQGPKLLIQFQNNGVVDDSQLPKDRFSAERLKGVDSTLKIQPAKLEDSAVYLCASSKRYQETQYFGPGTRLLVL.

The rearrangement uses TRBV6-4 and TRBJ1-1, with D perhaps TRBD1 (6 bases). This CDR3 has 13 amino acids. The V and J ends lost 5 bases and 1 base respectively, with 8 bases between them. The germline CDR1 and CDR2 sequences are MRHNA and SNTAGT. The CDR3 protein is CASSMTGNTEAFF. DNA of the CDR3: TGTGCCAGCAGTATGACAGGGAACACTGAAGCTTTCTTT.

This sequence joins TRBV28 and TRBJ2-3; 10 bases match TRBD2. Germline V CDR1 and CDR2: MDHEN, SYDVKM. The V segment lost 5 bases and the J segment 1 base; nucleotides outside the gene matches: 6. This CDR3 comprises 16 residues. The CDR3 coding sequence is TGTGCCAGCAGTCCCATAGCGGGGGGACGCACAGATACGCAGTATTTT. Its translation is CASSPIAGGRTDTQYF.

CDR3 DNA sequence: TGTGCCAGCAGTGAGGGACGGTATGGCTACACCTTC. This codes for CASSEGRYGYTF. The chain has TRBV6-1 and TRBJ1-2, with D tentatively TRBD1 (5 bases). The CDR3 runs to 12 residues. CDR1 and CDR2 (germline): MNHNS, SASEGT. Trimming removed 3 bases from V and 5 bases from J, with 7 bases in between.

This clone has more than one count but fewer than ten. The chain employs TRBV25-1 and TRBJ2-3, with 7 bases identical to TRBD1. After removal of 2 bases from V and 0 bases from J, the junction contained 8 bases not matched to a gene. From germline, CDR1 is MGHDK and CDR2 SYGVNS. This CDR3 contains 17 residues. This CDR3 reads CASSEVGTDTSTDTQYF. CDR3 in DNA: TGTGCCAGCAGTGAAGTTGGGACAGATACTAGCACAGATACGCAGTATTTT.

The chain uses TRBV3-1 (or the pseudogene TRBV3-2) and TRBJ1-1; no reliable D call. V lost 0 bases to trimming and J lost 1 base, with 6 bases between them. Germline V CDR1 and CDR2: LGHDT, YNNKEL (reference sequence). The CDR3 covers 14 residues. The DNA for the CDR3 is TGTGCCAGCAGCCAAGATCAACAGAACACTGAAGCTTTCTTT. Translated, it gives CASSQDQQNTEAFF.

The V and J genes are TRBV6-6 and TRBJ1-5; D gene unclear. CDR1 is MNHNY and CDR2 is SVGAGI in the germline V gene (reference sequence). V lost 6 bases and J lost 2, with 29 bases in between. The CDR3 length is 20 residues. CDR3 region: CASSHRTGVRRSGGNQPQHF. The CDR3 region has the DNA TGTGCCAGCAGCCACCGAACCGGAGTCAGAAGATCAGGAGGCAATCAGCCCCAGCATTTT.

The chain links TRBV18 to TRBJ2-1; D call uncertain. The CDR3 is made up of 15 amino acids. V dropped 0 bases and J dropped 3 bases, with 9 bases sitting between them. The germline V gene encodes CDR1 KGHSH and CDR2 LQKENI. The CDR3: CASSPPETVYNEQFF. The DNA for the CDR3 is TGTGCCAGCTCACCACCGGAGACCGTCTACAATGAGCAGTTCTTC.

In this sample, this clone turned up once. The CDR3 region has the DNA TGTGCCAGCAGTCCGGTGGACAGGGGAACCCACGAGCAGTACTTC. Residues: CASSPVDRGTHEQYF. The chain is built from TRBV27 and TRBJ2-7; 9 positions match TRBD1. The CDR3 has 15 residues. The germline V gene has CDR1 MNHEY and CDR2 SMNVEV (reference sequence). The V segment lost 5 bases and the J segment 5 bases; nucleotides outside the gene matches: 10.

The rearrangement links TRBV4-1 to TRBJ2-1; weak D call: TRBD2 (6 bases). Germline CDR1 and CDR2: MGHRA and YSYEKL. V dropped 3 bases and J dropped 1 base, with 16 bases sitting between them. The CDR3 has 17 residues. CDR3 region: CASSQGPGGSSYNEQFF. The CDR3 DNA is TGCGCCAGCAGCCAGGGGCCAGGAGGGAGTTCCTACAATGAGCAGTTCTTC.

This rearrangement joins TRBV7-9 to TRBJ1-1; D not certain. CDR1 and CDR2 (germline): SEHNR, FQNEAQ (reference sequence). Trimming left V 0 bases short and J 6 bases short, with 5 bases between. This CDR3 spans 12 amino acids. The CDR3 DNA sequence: TGTGCCAGCAGCTTAGCAGGGCCTGAAGCTTTCTTT. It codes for CASSLAGPEAFF.